The 20 T cell receptor beta chains below were found in one sample sequenced in a study of T-cell reconstitution after alpha-beta-depleted transplantation in children. Unique molecular identifiers were built into the TCRbeta library. TCRdb analysed the PCR reads with MiXCR anew, one entry per CDR3 protein. The table includes more than 85,000 distinct CDR3 sequences, 10% detected once. The sequenced sample was PBMCs from the stem cell graft donor, obtained from the stem cell graft. These receptors all stem from a human donor who donated a stem cell graft to a child with acute lymphoblastic leukemia.

This clonotype came up many times. The chain carries TRBV6-5 and TRBJ1-5; 7 bases map to TRBD1. Germline values: CDR1 MNHEY, CDR2 SVGAGI. The CDR3 sequence is 15 residues long. The ends lost 8 bases at V and 5 bases at J; junction bases unmatched: 12. The CDR3 DNA sequence: TGTGCCAGCCGGAGACCGGGACAGTTCGATCAGCCCCAGCATTTT. Protein sequence: CASRRPGQFDQPQHF.

The chain couples TRBV19 to TRBJ2-5, with 12 nucleotides matching TRBD1. The CDR3 runs 14 residues. Unmatched junction bases numbered 5, after V lost 7 bases and J lost 5 bases. Germline assignment: CDR1 LNHDA and CDR2 SQIVND (reference sequence). CDR3: CASMGTGGMETQYF. The CDR3 bases are TGTGCCAGTATGGGGACAGGGGGCATGGAGACCCAGTACTTC.

Many counts were recorded for this clonotype. The chain employs TRBV6-2 or TRBV6-3 and TRBJ2-2, with TRBD2 matching over 8 bases. Germline CDR1 is MNHEY and CDR2 is SVGEGT. Losses at the gene ends were 5 bases for V and 6 bases for J; bases not matched to a gene: 2. The CDR3 runs 13 residues. CDR3: CASSTGLAGELFF. The CDR3 DNA sequence: TGTGCCAGCAGTACGGGACTAGCCGGGGAGCTGTTTTTT.

This clonotype occurred many times. The rearrangement joins TRBV7-2 to TRBJ1-1, with 7 positions matching TRBD1. CDR1 and CDR2 from the germline V gene are SGHTA and FQGNSA. The CDR3 is 15 amino acids. J was trimmed by 4 bases and V by 5 bases; bases with no gene match: 10. CDR3 sequence reads: CASSPQGGGVTEAFF. In nucleotides, the CDR3 is TGTGCCAGCAGCCCTCAGGGGGGTGGGGTCACTGAAGCTTTCTTT.

This clonotype was detected many times. This chain connects TRBV5-1 to TRBJ2-1; 9 bases are shared with TRBD2. The CDR3 extends over 15 amino acids. The V gene's germline CDR1 is SGHRS and CDR2 YFSETQ. Trimming cost V 7 bases and J 0 bases; bases outside gene matches: 5. The CDR3 protein is CASVAGASSYNEQFF. DNA of the CDR3: TGCGCCAGCGTAGCGGGGGCGAGCTCCTACAATGAGCAGTTCTTC.

The chain has TRBV2 and TRBJ2-4; 12 nucleotides match TRBD2. V dropped 5 bases and J dropped 1; count of bases not matched to a gene: 12. Germline CDR1 SNHLY, CDR2 FYNNEI. The CDR3 length is 19 residues. This chain's CDR3 is CASSLPASGGGMAKNIQYF. In DNA form, the CDR3 reads TGTGCCAGCAGTTTGCCGGCTAGCGGGGGGGGGATGGCCAAAAACATTCAGTACTTC.

This clonotype was picked up many times. The chain recombines TRBV7-9 with TRBJ2-6; the D is unclear. The CDR3 runs to 15 residues. V was pared by 4 bases and J by 0 bases, with 7 bases between. Per the germline V gene, CDR1 is SEHNR and CDR2 is FQNEAQ (reference sequence). This chain's CDR3 is CASSSPRSGANVLTF. In nucleotides, the CDR3 is TGTGCCAGCAGCTCCCCCCGCTCTGGGGCCAACGTCCTGACTTTC.

This clonotype turned up a few times. At one end the junction does not follow the germline gene, possibly because of a read error. The chain joins TRBV12-3 or TRBV12-4 to TRBJ2-6; D perhaps matches TRBD2 (6 bases). The CDR3 contains 17 residues. Here the CDR3 reads CATSGGEVFSGANVLTF. The DNA for the CDR3 is TGTGCCACCAGTGGCGGGGAGGTCTTCTCTGGGGCCAACGTCCTGACTTTC.

The J gene is TRBJ2-7, the V gene TRBV20-1; D perhaps matches TRBD1 (5 bases). Germline V lookup: CDR1 DFQATT, CDR2 SNEGSKA (reference sequence). Trimming cost V 6 bases and J 1 base, with 13 bases left between them. The CDR3 has 13 amino acids. CDR3 in DNA: TGCAGTGCCCGTTACAGGTCTTCCTACGAGCAGTACTTC. Translating it yields CSARYRSSYEQYF.

This clonotype was picked up a small number of times. J is TRBJ2-5 and V is TRBV14; a possible D gene is TRBD2 (6 bases). CDR1 and CDR2 from the germline V gene are SGHDN and FVKESK. This CDR3 comprises 13 residues. Trimming took 7 bases from V and 4 from J, leaving 13 bases between them. The CDR3 protein is CASNPSGRETQYF. The DNA for the CDR3 is TGTGCCAGCAACCCCTCCGGGAGAGAGACCCAGTACTTC.

This clonotype has a count of ten or more. This rearrangement joins TRBV24-1 to TRBJ2-7, with TRBD1 as a possible D gene (5 bases). Germline CDR1 reads KGHDR; CDR2 reads SFDVKD. The CDR3 is 13 amino acids. V dropped 9 bases and J dropped 2 bases, with 13 bases sitting between them. CDR3 sequence reads: CATLGPRTYEQYF. In DNA, the CDR3 is TGTGCCACCCTGGGGCCGAGAACCTACGAGCAGTACTTC.

This clonotype was detected ten times or more. The chain couples TRBV6-1 to TRBJ2-7, with D perhaps being TRBD1 or TRBD2 (5 bases each). The CDR3 sequence is 13 residues long. V was cut by 11 bases and J by 5 bases, with 19 bases left in between. Germline CDR1 MNHNS, CDR2 SASEGT. The CDR3, as DNA: TGTGCCTCCTCACGGGACGTCGACAACGAGCAGTACTTC. This sequence encodes CASSRDVDNEQYF.

The chain links TRBV20-1 to TRBJ2-7; 12 bases are shared with TRBD2. In germline, CDR1 is DFQATT, CDR2 SNEGSKA (reference sequence). V trimming: 6 bases; J trimming: 0 bases; junction bases outside the gene matches: 9. This CDR3 has 16 amino acids. CDR3 in DNA: TGCAGTGCCCCCCCCCGGACTAGCGGGAACTCCTACGAGCAGTACTTC. Translated: CSAPPRTSGNSYEQYF.

In its sample, this clonotype was seen many times. The CDR3: CASSEGQGADTQYF. CDR3 DNA: TGTGCCAGCAGTGAGGGCCAGGGGGCCGATACGCAGTATTTT. V gene TRBV6-1 combines with J gene TRBJ2-3, with 8 bases aligning to TRBD1. The germline V gene encodes CDR1 MNHNS and CDR2 SASEGT. The J segment lost 6 bases and the V segment lost 3 bases, leaving 5 bases of the junction unmatched. This CDR3 has 14 amino acids.

This clonotype was counted at least ten times. For the CDR3, the DNA is TGTGCCAGTAGTATAGGGGTAGGCAATTCACCCCTCCACTTT. This gives the protein CASSIGVGNSPLHF. This chain links TRBV19 with TRBJ1-6, with D unclear. V gave up 1 base and J gave up 7 bases, with 8 bases separating them. Germline CDR1 LNHDA, CDR2 SQIVND (reference sequence). The CDR3 sequence is 14 residues long. Variable domain in full (rest from reference TRBV19 and TRBJ1-6): DGGITQSPKYLFRKEGQNVTLSCEQNLNHDAMYWYRQDPGQGLRLIYYSQIVNDFQKGDIAEGYSVSREKKESFPLTVTSAQKNPTAFYLCASSIGVGNSPLHFGNGTRLTVT.

This clonotype was detected ten times or more. This chain connects TRBV6-5 to TRBJ2-5; D gene unclear. Trimming removed 0 bases from V and 4 bases from J, with 9 bases in between. Germline V gene lookup returns CDR1 MNHEY and CDR2 SVGAGI. This CDR3 region has 14 residues. The CDR3 region has the DNA TGTGCCAGCAGTTACTCGGGGATGGGAGAGACCCAGTACTTC. Protein product: CASSYSGMGETQYF.

CDR3 residues: CASSSGLPLDRSYNEQFF. The CDR3 nucleotides are TGTGCCAGCAGCTCCGGGCTCCCATTGGACAGGTCCTACAATGAGCAGTTCTTC. This chain joins TRBV5-6 and TRBJ2-1, with 7 bases that match TRBD1. CDR3 length equals 18 residues. Losses at the gene ends were 3 bases for V and 1 base for J; bases not matched to a gene: 13. In germline, CDR1 is SGHDT, CDR2 YYEEEE.

This clonotype was counted ten times or more. The chain carries TRBV5-1 and TRBJ2-5, with D tentatively TRBD1 (6 bases). From germline, CDR1 is SGHRS and CDR2 YFSETQ. This CDR3 region has 17 residues. Deletions cut 2 bases from V and 5 bases from J, with 22 bases between. DNA of the CDR3: TGCGCCAGCAGCTTTAACTCGGGCTCCCAGGGGACGGAGACCCAGTACTTC. Protein: CASSFNSGSQGTETQYF.

The chain employs TRBV11-2 and TRBJ2-2; 13 bases map to TRBD2. This CDR3 contains 15 residues. CDR1 and CDR2 from the germline V gene are SGHAT and FQNNGV. After removal of 5 bases from V and 9 bases from J, the junction contained 6 bases not matched to a gene. CDR3 loop: CASSIGLAGARELFF. For the CDR3, the DNA is TGTGCCAGCAGCATTGGACTAGCGGGGGCCCGGGAGCTGTTTTTT.

This clonotype occurred many times. The chain uses TRBV5-6 and TRBJ1-5; TRBD1 aligns across 11 bases. J was trimmed by 4 bases and V by 4 bases; bases with no gene match: 4. Germline assignment: CDR1 SGHDT and CDR2 YYEEEE. This CDR3 contains 15 residues. The CDR3 loop reads CASSKDRGLNQPQHF. CDR3 sequence (DNA): TGTGCCAGCAGCAAGGACAGGGGGCTAAATCAGCCCCAGCATTTT.